The TCR beta chain described here comes from a study of T cell responses to AZD1222 COVID-19 vaccine. Sequencing was performed with immunoSEQ multiplex PCR; in TCRdb, only in-frame clones are kept and a portion is missing. The table shows 90,000 to 95,000 clones, with around 89% occurring only once. V dropped 6 bases and J dropped 3 bases, with 15 bases sitting between them. CDR1 is SGHTA, CDR2 FQGNSA, per germline. The length of the CDR3 is 14 residues. The chain recombines TRBV7-2 with TRBJ2-7, with a possible D match to TRBD2 (6 bases). The source of this sequence is an adult who received the AZD1222 COVID-19 vaccine. Sequencing was performed on peripheral blood, taken 28 days after the second AZD1222 dose. The CDR3: CASSFPGLFYEQYF. The CDR3 nucleotides are TGTGCCAGCAGTTTCCCGGGACTTTTCTACGAGCAGTACTTC.